This T cell receptor beta chain was captured by sequencing in a study of T cells in Graves' hyperthyroidism and ophthalmopathy. Regarding the study as a whole: Ophthalmopathy and stable hyperthyroidism were separated by a 13 V-J model.

Regarding this clonotype: Its specificity is not known.

Germline CDR1 PRHDT, CDR2 FYEKMQ (reference sequence). The CDR3 is 15 amino acids. Germline trimming cut 7 bases from V and 7 bases from J; bases unmatched to any gene: 11. Ophthalmopathy cases scored 3 or more on the Clinical Activity Score and 4 or more on NOSPECS grade, with duration below 3 months. Investigators excluded patients with uncontrolled infection, other autoimmune disease, pregnancy or lactation. PBMCs stemmed from less than 13 ml fresh peripheral blood. Template material for amplifying TCR beta CDR3 regions consisted of RNA transcripts. During a first-round RT-PCR of the TCR CDR3, the HTBI primer set was used. TCRdb fed the multiplex PCR reads into MiXCR, producing one record per CDR3 protein. In the table there are about 300,000 distinct CDR3 sequences, roughly 19% of which are singletons.

The clonotype comes from a man aged 45-60 years with Graves' ophthalmopathy. Sequenced: blood. The V gene is TRBV13, the J gene TRBJ2-1; 9 nucleotides match TRBD1. CDR3: CASTLGDRDGNEQFF. The CDR3 DNA sequence: TGTGCCAGCACCCTTGGGGACAGGGACGGTAATGAGCAGTTCTTC. Complete variable domain (other parts from reference TRBV13 and TRBJ2-1): AAGVIQSPRHLIKEKRETATLKCYPIPRHDTVYWYQQGPGQDPQFLISFYEKMQSDKGSIPDRFSAQQFSDYHSELNMSSLELGDSALYFCASTLGDRDGNEQFFGPGTRLTVL.